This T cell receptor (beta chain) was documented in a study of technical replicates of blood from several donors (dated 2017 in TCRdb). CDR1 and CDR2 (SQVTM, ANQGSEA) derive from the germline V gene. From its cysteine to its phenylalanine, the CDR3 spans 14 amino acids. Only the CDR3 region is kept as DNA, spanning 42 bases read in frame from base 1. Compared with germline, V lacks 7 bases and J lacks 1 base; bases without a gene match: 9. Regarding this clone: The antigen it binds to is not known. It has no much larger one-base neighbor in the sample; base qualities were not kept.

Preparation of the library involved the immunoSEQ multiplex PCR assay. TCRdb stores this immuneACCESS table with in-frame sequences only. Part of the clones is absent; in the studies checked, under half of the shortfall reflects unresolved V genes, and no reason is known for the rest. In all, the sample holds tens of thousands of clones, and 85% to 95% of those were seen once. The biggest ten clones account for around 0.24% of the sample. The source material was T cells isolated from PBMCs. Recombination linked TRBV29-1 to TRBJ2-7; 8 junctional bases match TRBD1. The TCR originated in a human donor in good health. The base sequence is TGCAGCGCTGGGGGGACAGGAGGTTCCTACGAGCAGTACTTC. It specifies CSAGGTGGSYEQYF.